The next 24 T cell receptor beta chains were all read from a single sample in a study of blood T cell repertoires in COVID-19. This table comes from immunoSEQ multiplex PCR, and its TCRdb copy is limited to in-frame clones, with some not included. The sample yields about 530,000 clones, about 89% seen once. Source material: peripheral blood. These receptors were obtained from a woman aged 45 to 65 with COVID-19, enrolled during active disease.

This sequence joins TRBV2 and TRBJ1-2, with D unclear. The V end was cut by 3 bases, the J end by 5 bases, with 10 bases between. Germline V gene sequence: CDR1 SNHLY, CDR2 FYNNEI. The CDR3 covers 13 residues. The CDR3 here is CASSDAEVYGYTF. In DNA form, the CDR3 reads TGTGCCAGCAGTGATGCGGAGGTTTATGGCTACACCTTC.

V is TRBV27 and J is TRBJ2-7; 8 positions agree with TRBD2. CDR1 and CDR2 from the germline V gene are MNHEY and SMNVEV (reference sequence). The J segment lost 4 bases and the V segment lost 5 bases, leaving 10 bases of the junction unmatched. The CDR3 has 15 amino acids. The CDR3, as DNA: TGTGCCAGCAGTCGCCGGTGGACTAGCAAGTACGAGCAGTACTTC. Amino acid sequence: CASSRRWTSKYEQYF.

Concerning this clone: The same CDR3 is also encoded by other DNA sequences in this sample. V gene TRBV30 combines with J gene TRBJ1-1; TRBD1 matches at 7 bases. Germline V lookup: CDR1 GTSNPN, CDR2 SVGIG (reference sequence). The CDR3 sequence is 13 residues long. Germline trimming cut 1 base from V and 2 bases from J; bases unmatched to any gene: 1. CDR3 nucleotides: TGTGCCTGGAGTGGACAGGGTAACACTGAAGCTTTCTTT. Amino acids: CAWSGQGNTEAFF.

V is TRBV27 and J is TRBJ1-1; D possibly corresponds to TRBD1 (5 bases). In germline, CDR1 is MNHEY, CDR2 SMNVEV (reference sequence). The CDR3 runs 13 residues. V was clipped by 9 bases and J by 1 base, with 12 bases between them. CDR3 sequence (DNA): TGTGCCAGTCGACAGTTTTGGAACACTGAAGCTTTCTTT. It yields the protein CASRQFWNTEAFF.

The chain couples TRBV21-1 to TRBJ2-1; the DNA was not compared with TRBD2, the D call given in the table. TRBV21-1 is an annotated pseudogene. CDR3 length equals 17 residues. CDR3: CASGYAGRPSSYNEQFF. The CDR3 DNA reads TGTGCCAGCGGCTACGCGGGTAGGCCGAGCTCCTACAATGAGCAGTTCTTC.

The V call is TRBV6-5, the J call TRBJ2-1, with TRBD2 as a possible D gene (6 bases). CDR3 size: 14 residues. The germline V gene has CDR1 MNHEY and CDR2 SVGAGI. V was cut by 5 bases and J by 1 base, with 9 bases left in between. CDR3 protein: CASSLDYSYNEQFF. Here the CDR3 DNA reads TGTGCCAGCAGTCTGGACTATTCCTACAATGAGCAGTTCTTC.

The gene calls are TRBV5-1 and TRBJ2-5, with 16 bases that match TRBD2. With V trimmed by 0 bases and J by 4 bases, 6 bases remained unmatched. Germline V gene sequence: CDR1 SGHRS, CDR2 YFSETQ. The CDR3 has 18 amino acids. In nucleotides, the CDR3 is TGCGCCAGCAGCTTGGAAGGGACTAGCGGGGGGGCCGGAGAGACCCAGTACTTC. This codes for CASSLEGTSGGAGETQYF.

The J gene is TRBJ1-5, the V gene TRBV28; D is unresolved. The CDR3 has 12 residues. Germline values: CDR1 MDHEN, CDR2 SYDVKM. The V end lost 4 bases, the J end lost 5 bases, and 6 bases lay between the germline ends. The chain's CDR3 is CASSSEDQPQHF. The CDR3 DNA reads as TGTGCCAGCAGTTCGGAGGATCAGCCCCAGCATTTT.

The chain combines TRBV9 with TRBJ2-3; 14 bases fit TRBD2. CDR1 is SGDLS, CDR2 YYNGEE, per germline. This CDR3 has 16 residues. Losses at the gene ends were 3 bases for V and 2 bases for J; bases not matched to a gene: 2. This chain's CDR3 is CASSATSGGDTDTQYF. The CDR3 nucleotides read TGTGCCAGCAGCGCGACTAGCGGGGGGGACACAGATACGCAGTATTTT.

The gene calls are TRBV6-6 and TRBJ1-4; the D gene is possibly TRBD1 (6 bases). CDR3 size: 14 residues. V was shortened by 3 bases and J by 7 bases, with 12 bases between the two germline ends. Germline CDR1 is MNHNY and CDR2 is SVGAGI (reference sequence). Here the CDR3 reads CASSYGNRVEKLFF. The CDR3 DNA reads as TGTGCCAGCAGTTATGGGAACAGGGTTGAAAAACTGTTTTTT.

This clone was observed once. The chain uses TRBV24-1 and TRBJ1-5; the match to TRBD1 covers 7 bases. The CDR3 length is 15 residues. Trimming at V came to 0 bases and at J to 6 bases, leaving 4 bases not matched to a gene. Per the germline V gene, CDR1 is KGHDR and CDR2 is SFDVKD. The CDR3 bases are TGTGCCACCAGTGATTTGGATACAGGGGTTCAGCCCCAGCATTTT. Its translation is CATSDLDTGVQPQHF.

The J gene is TRBJ2-1, the V gene TRBV5-6; 7 nucleotides line up with TRBD2. The trim removed 4 bases at V and 0 bases at J, leaving 4 bases unmatched. The germline CDR1 and CDR2 sequences are SGHDT and YYEEEE. The CDR3 has 15 residues. CDR3 coding DNA: TGTGCCAGCAGCGAGTCGGGGGGCTCCTACAATGAGCAGTTCTTC. Its translation is CASSESGGSYNEQFF. Full variable domain (outside the CDR3, taken from reference TRBV5-6 and TRBJ2-1): DAGVTQSPTHLIKTRGQQVTLRCSPKSGHDTVSWYQQALGQGPQFIFQYYEEEERQRGNFPDRFSGHQFPNYSSELNVNALLLGDSALYLCASSESGGSYNEQFFGPGTRLTVL.

This clone was counted a single time. The V and J genes are TRBV2 and TRBJ2-7; TRBD1 matches at 10 bases. Trimming took 8 bases from V and 4 from J; bases not matched to a gene: 8. The CDR3 is made up of 14 amino acids. CDR1 is SNHLY and CDR2 is FYNNEI in the germline V gene. CDR3 loop: CASSKDRGAYEQYF. CDR3 DNA sequence: TGTGCCAGCTCCAAGGACAGGGGGGCGTACGAGCAGTACTTC.

The chain carries TRBV7-9 and TRBJ2-3; TRBD2 aligns across 7 bases. CDR1 SEHNR and CDR2 FQNEAQ come from the germline V gene (reference sequence). V was pared by 6 bases and J by 1 base, with 7 bases of the junction left unmatched. This CDR3 is 15 amino acids long. The CDR3 sequence: CASRARGVRTDTQYF. The CDR3 DNA is TGTGCCAGCAGAGCACGGGGGGTCCGCACAGATACGCAGTATTTT.

The V gene is TRBV27, the J gene TRBJ1-1; a weak D match, TRBD1 (5 bases). Deletions cut 4 bases from V and 1 base from J, with 16 bases between. The CDR3 has 16 residues. Germline CDR1 MNHEY, CDR2 SMNVEV (reference sequence). The CDR3 DNA reads as TGTGCCAGCAGTTCCGGGACCGGGACTGAGAACACTGAAGCTTTCTTT. It codes for CASSSGTGTENTEAFF.

The chain uses TRBV7-9 and TRBJ1-3; 7 positions agree with TRBD1. This CDR3 spans 15 amino acids. The V segment lost 1 base and the J segment 2 bases; nucleotides outside the gene matches: 2. Germline V gene data show CDR1 as SEHNR and CDR2 as FQNEAQ (reference sequence). The CDR3: CASSLGRGPGNTIYF. The DNA of the CDR3 is TGTGCCAGCAGCTTAGGAAGGGGGCCTGGAAACACCATATATTTT.

This chain joins TRBV7-9 and TRBJ2-1; 8 nucleotides align to TRBD1. J lost 8 bases, V lost 8 bases, and 11 bases had no gene match. This CDR3 is built from 14 residues. CDR1 SEHNR and CDR2 FQNEAQ come from the germline V gene (reference sequence). The CDR3 bases are TGTGCCAGCGGGTGGACAGGGATGCGAGATGAGCAGTTCTTC. Translated: CASGWTGMRDEQFF.

The V and J genes are TRBV7-8 and TRBJ2-1, with D perhaps TRBD2 (5 bases). The CDR3 runs to 13 residues. In germline, CDR1 is SGHVS, CDR2 FQNEAQ. V lost 5 bases and J 5 bases, leaving 10 bases between the germline ends. Here the CDR3 DNA reads TGTGCCAGCAGCCCCGGACTGAACAATGAGCAGTTCTTC. Translation gives CASSPGLNNEQFF.

The chain combines TRBV13 with TRBJ1-1; D gene uncertain. Germline V gene lookup returns CDR1 PRHDT and CDR2 FYEKMQ (reference sequence). V lost 3 bases, J lost 1 base, and 3 bases lay in between. This CDR3 region has 12 residues. This chain's CDR3 is CASSFGNTEAFF. Written as DNA, the CDR3 is TGTGCCAGCAGCTTCGGGAACACTGAAGCTTTCTTT.

CDR3 amino acids: CASTRTSGAYNEQFF. DNA for the CDR3: TGTGCCAGCACCCGGACTAGCGGGGCTTACAATGAGCAGTTCTTC. V is TRBV6-5 and J is TRBJ2-1, with 12 bases identical to TRBD2. Germline CDR1 MNHEY, CDR2 SVGAGI. The CDR3 is 15 residues long. The junction had 5 bases not matched to a gene; V was cut back by 7 bases and J by 4 bases.

This clone was detected once. As DNA, the CDR3 is TGTGCCAGCAGCCAAGTCAGATACGAGCAGTACTTC. As protein: CASSQVRYEQYF. The chain recombines TRBV3-1 (or the pseudogene TRBV3-2) with TRBJ2-7, with D unresolved. Germline CDR1 LGHDT, CDR2 YNNKEL (reference sequence). Between the trimmed V and J ends, which lost 1 base and 4 bases, there was a span of 5 bases. The CDR3 is 12 residues long.

The chain couples TRBV6-5 to TRBJ2-1; TRBD2 might be the D (6 bases). The CDR3 has 15 residues. The germline V and J ends were trimmed by 3 bases and 2 bases, with 11 bases remaining between them. Per the germline V gene, CDR1 is MNHEY and CDR2 is SVGAGI. DNA for the CDR3: TGTGCCAGCAGTTATACACTAGCCCCCTACAATGAGCAGTTCTTC. Amino acid sequence: CASSYTLAPYNEQFF.

This clone was found a few times. V and J are TRBV5-1 and TRBJ1-1; the match to TRBD1 covers 10 bases. Germline CDR1 SGHRS, CDR2 YFSETQ. The V segment lost 1 base and the J segment 7 bases; nucleotides outside the gene matches: 4. This CDR3 has 14 amino acids. This CDR3 is CASSLRGQGFEAFF. CDR3 sequence (DNA): TGCGCCAGCAGCTTGAGGGGACAGGGGTTTGAAGCTTTCTTT.

The J gene is TRBJ1-1, the V gene TRBV6-6; D is ambiguous. This CDR3 spans 11 amino acids. V lost 6 bases, J lost 10 bases, and 12 bases lay in between. Germline loops: CDR1 MNHNY, CDR2 SVGAGI (reference sequence). The CDR3 region is CASRLQQAAFF. The CDR3 nucleotides are TGTGCCAGCAGGTTACAGCAAGCAGCTTTCTTT.